The next 23 T cell receptor beta chains were all read from a single sample in a study of blood T cell repertoires in COVID-19. Only in-frame clones appear in the TCRdb table, and some are missing; sequencing was by immunoSEQ multiplex PCR. In the table there are fewer than 130,000 clones, approximately 70% of which are singletons. The specimen was peripheral blood. These receptors originate from a woman aged 55-70 years with acute or convalescent COVID-19.

The CDR3 coding sequence is TGCAGTGCTAGTAGGCAGGATAATGAAAAACTGTTTTTT. Its protein is CSASRQDNEKLFF. The chain is built from TRBV20-1 and TRBJ1-4; D is uncertain. This CDR3 comprises 13 residues. Germline assignment: CDR1 DFQATT and CDR2 SNEGSKA (reference sequence). V dropped 3 bases and J dropped 4 bases, with 9 bases sitting between them.

The chain joins TRBV6-5 to TRBJ1-1; D not certain. Germline V gene data show CDR1 as MNHEY and CDR2 as SVGAGI. CDR3 length equals 14 residues. V gave up 6 bases and J gave up 1 base, with 12 bases separating them. The CDR3 region is CASRPPPGNTEAFF. The CDR3, as DNA: TGTGCCAGCAGACCCCCCCCCGGGAACACTGAAGCTTTCTTT.

This clone was counted a few times. The V gene is TRBV28, the J gene TRBJ2-3; 11 bases line up with TRBD2. This CDR3 comprises 14 residues. V dropped 10 bases and J dropped 2; count of bases not matched to a gene: 5. The germline gives CDR1 MDHEN, CDR2 SYDVKM. The CDR3 coding sequence is TGTGCCACGACTAGCGGGGAGATCACAGATACGCAGTATTTT. Amino acids: CATTSGEITDTQYF.

This chain links TRBV9 with TRBJ2-1, with 9 positions matching TRBD2. V shed 0 bases, J shed 7 bases, and the junction held 8 bases outside the gene matches. The CDR3 is 16 residues long. The V gene's germline CDR1 is SGDLS and CDR2 YYNGEE. The CDR3 region is CASSVGGGGALNEQFF. The CDR3 DNA reads as TGTGCCAGCAGCGTAGGTGGCGGGGGGGCCTTAAATGAGCAGTTCTTC.

This chain uses TRBV7-2 with TRBJ2-7; 12 bases agree with TRBD2. With 1 base clipped from V and 4 bases from J, the junction kept 14 bases outside the gene matches. The germline V gene encodes CDR1 SGHTA and CDR2 FQGNSA. The CDR3 runs to 19 residues. The CDR3 DNA follows: TGTGCCAGCAGCTTAGGTCTAGCGGGGGGGCCTCTGGAGGTGTACGAGCAGTACTTC. Encoded protein: CASSLGLAGGPLEVYEQYF. Supplemented by reference TRBV7-2 and TRBJ2-7, the full variable domain reads GAGVSQSPSNKVTEKGKDVELRCDPISGHTALYWYRQSLGQGLEFLIYFQGNSAPDKSGLPSDRFSAERTGGSVSTLTIQRTQQEDSAVYLCASSLGLAGGPLEVYEQYFGPGTRLTVT.

This clone was recorded only once. The chain combines TRBV30 with TRBJ1-6; 9 bases agree with TRBD1. The J segment lost 7 bases and the V segment lost 2 bases, leaving 3 bases of the junction unmatched. Germline CDR1 and CDR2: GTSNPN and SVGIG (reference sequence). This CDR3 has 14 amino acids. Here the CDR3 DNA reads TGTGCCTGGAGTCCGGGACAGGGAAATTCACCCCTCCACTTT. Residues: CAWSPGQGNSPLHF.

The rearrangement joins TRBV6-5 to TRBJ2-7; no clear D gene. The V end lost 2 bases, the J end lost 5 bases, and 16 bases lay between the germline ends. Germline loops: CDR1 MNHEY, CDR2 SVGAGI. CDR3 length equals 15 residues. The CDR3 region is CASSYQRINSNEQYF. In DNA form, the CDR3 reads TGTGCCAGCAGTTACCAGCGAATTAATTCCAACGAGCAGTACTTC.

The chain uses TRBV28 and TRBJ1-6, with D tentatively TRBD1 (6 bases). Trimming stripped 5 bases from V and 0 bases from J, with 11 bases between. The CDR3 sequence is 16 residues long. In germline, CDR1 is MDHEN, CDR2 SYDVKM. The CDR3 protein is CASSTTGSSYNSPLHF. DNA for the CDR3: TGTGCCAGCAGTACCACAGGGAGCTCCTATAATTCACCCCTCCACTTT.

The rearrangement uses TRBV7-3 and TRBJ1-2; tentative D call: TRBD1 (6 bases). Germline values: CDR1 SGHTA, CDR2 FQGTGA. Between the trimmed V and J ends, which lost 5 bases and 8 bases, there was a span of 15 bases. This CDR3 is 13 amino acids long. CDR3 region: CASSASGQKGYTF. CDR3 coding DNA: TGTGCCAGCAGCGCAAGCGGACAGAAAGGCTACACCTTC.

This chain links TRBV4-3 with TRBJ1-2; D unclear. The length of the CDR3 is 14 residues. The germline gives CDR1 LGHNA, CDR2 YSLEER. Trimming left V 0 bases short and J 5 bases short, with 10 bases between. As DNA, the CDR3 is TGCGCCAGCAGCCAAGAAGCGGCGGGATATGGCTACACCTTC. It specifies CASSQEAAGYGYTF.

This clone was picked up a small number of times. The gene calls are TRBV10-1 and TRBJ2-5; maybe TRBD2 (6 bases). The CDR3 has 14 residues. The V gene's germline CDR1 is WNHNN and CDR2 SYGVQD (reference sequence). V shed 10 bases and J shed 2 bases, with 17 bases lying between them. This CDR3 reads CATGVGGLQETQYF. The CDR3 DNA reads as TGCGCCACGGGAGTCGGCGGACTACAAGAGACCCAGTACTTC.

This sequence joins TRBV12-3 or TRBV12-4 and TRBJ1-1, with D uncertain. The CDR3 length is 13 residues. The ends were cut back, 5 bases at V and 1 base at J, with 8 bases in the middle. The CDR3 coding sequence is TGTGCCAGCAGTCTTGGGAGGAACACTGAAGCTTTCTTT. This sequence encodes CASSLGRNTEAFF.

This clone was counted only a few times. The genes are TRBV18 and TRBJ1-4; D not certain. Between the trimmed V and J ends, which lost 3 bases and 7 bases, there was a span of 9 bases. Germline V gene data show CDR1 as KGHSH and CDR2 as LQKENI. The CDR3 is 13 residues long. The CDR3 DNA sequence: TGTGCCAGCTCACCGGCTCTTGCTGAAAAACTGTTTTTT. Its protein product is CASSPALAEKLFF.

This clone was observed a few times. The genes are TRBV7-9 and TRBJ2-1; 12 positions match TRBD2. CDR1 SEHNR and CDR2 FQNEAQ come from the germline V gene (reference sequence). V lost 6 bases to trimming and J lost 5 bases; unmatched junction nucleotides: 5. The CDR3 has 15 amino acids. CDR3 nucleotides: TGTGCCAGCAGTAACCGACTAGCGGGGGACAATGAGCAGTTCTTC. It yields the protein CASSNRLAGDNEQFF. Using reference TRBV7-9 and TRBJ2-1 for the parts outside the CDR3, the full variable domain is DTGVSQNPRHKITKRGQNVTFRCDPISEHNRLYWYRQTLGQGPEFLTYFQNEAQLEKSRLLSDRFSAERPKGSFSTLEIQRTEQGDSAMYLCASSNRLAGDNEQFFGPGTRLTVL.

The chain carries TRBV9 and TRBJ1-2; D is ambiguous. Germline V CDR1 and CDR2: SGDLS, YYNGEE. Trimming took off 0 bases at V and 4 bases at J, with 13 bases between the two ends. The CDR3 sequence is 15 residues long. CDR3 residues: CASSVGQELVYGYTF. Written as DNA, the CDR3 is TGTGCCAGCAGCGTAGGTCAGGAACTTGTCTATGGCTACACCTTC.

There are a few counts of this clone. The V and J genes are TRBV3-1 (or the pseudogene TRBV3-2) and TRBJ1-4; 7 bases are shared with TRBD1. V shed 2 bases, J shed 5 bases, and the junction held 5 bases outside the gene matches. CDR3 size: 15 residues. In germline, CDR1 is LGHDT, CDR2 YNNKEL (reference sequence). The CDR3 sequence is CASSQTTGRNEKLFF. The CDR3 nucleotides are TGTGCCAGCAGCCAAACGACAGGGAGAAATGAAAAACTGTTTTTT.

The rearrangement links TRBV5-1 to TRBJ2-3; 7 nucleotides agree with TRBD1. The CDR3 is made up of 16 amino acids. CDR1 and CDR2 from the germline V gene are SGHRS and YFSETQ. V trimming: 0 bases; J trimming: 6 bases; junction bases outside the gene matches: 10. The CDR3 reads CASSLADDRVGDTQYF. The CDR3 DNA reads TGCGCCAGCAGCTTGGCCGACGACAGGGTAGGGGATACGCAGTATTTT.

This chain uses TRBV7-6 with TRBJ2-7; D perhaps matches TRBD1 (5 bases). There are 15 residues in the CDR3. The V end lost 0 bases, the J end lost 0 bases, and 9 bases lay between the germline ends. Per the germline V gene, CDR1 is SGHVS and CDR2 is FNYEAQ. The CDR3 here is CASSLARVASYEQYF. CDR3 DNA sequence: TGTGCCAGCAGCTTAGCCAGGGTTGCCTCCTACGAGCAGTACTTC.

The rearrangement links TRBV12-5 to TRBJ1-5, with a possible D match to TRBD1 (5 bases). There are 14 residues in the CDR3. The V end lost 2 bases, the J end lost 6 bases, and 11 bases lay between the germline ends. CDR1 LGHNT and CDR2 FRNRAP come from the germline V gene. Written as DNA, the CDR3 is TGTGCTAGTGGTTTGTTTCAGGGAGGTCAGCCCCAGCATTTT. Encoded protein: CASGLFQGGQPQHF.

The rearrangement joins TRBV10-3 to TRBJ2-7; possible D gene TRBD1, 7 bases. CDR3 length equals 16 residues. V lost 10 bases and J 0 bases, leaving 22 bases between the germline ends. Germline CDR1 reads ENHRY; CDR2 reads SYGVKD. The CDR3 DNA sequence: TGTGCCAGTTTTGGAGGGGGGACAGCAAGCTCCTACGAGCAGTACTTC. It codes for CASFGGGTASSYEQYF.

V is TRBV5-4 and J is TRBJ2-7; a possible D gene is TRBD1 (5 bases). Germline V gene sequence: CDR1 SGHNT, CDR2 YYREEE (reference sequence). This CDR3 comprises 13 residues. V gave up 0 bases and J gave up 2 bases, with 6 bases separating them. The CDR3 spells CASSLEGPYEQYF. CDR3 DNA sequence: TGTGCCAGCAGCTTGGAGGGGCCCTACGAGCAGTACTTC. Using reference TRBV5-4 and TRBJ2-7 for the parts outside the CDR3, the full variable domain is ETGVTQSPTHLIKTRGQQVTLRCSSQSGHNTVSWYQQALGQGPQFIFQYYREEENGRGNFPPRFSGLQFPNYSSELNVNALELDDSALYLCASSLEGPYEQYFGPGTRLTVT.

The chain couples TRBV18 to TRBJ1-6, with 12 bases identical to TRBD1. Germline values: CDR1 KGHSH, CDR2 LQKENI. There are 15 residues in the CDR3. V gave up 5 bases and J gave up 8 bases; unmatched junction bases: 4. The CDR3 DNA reads as TGTGCCAGCTCAGCGGGACAGGGGGCGTATTCACCCCTCCACTTT. Residues: CASSAGQGAYSPLHF.

The chain employs TRBV7-9 and TRBJ1-5, with unresolved D. CDR1 is SEHNR, CDR2 FQNEAQ, per germline (reference sequence). Trimming cost V 0 bases and J 6 bases, with 18 bases left between them. CDR3 length: 17 amino acids. CDR3 protein: CASSLAGGAATGQPQHF. The CDR3, as DNA: TGTGCCAGCAGCTTAGCGGGAGGCGCTGCAACCGGTCAGCCCCAGCATTTT.